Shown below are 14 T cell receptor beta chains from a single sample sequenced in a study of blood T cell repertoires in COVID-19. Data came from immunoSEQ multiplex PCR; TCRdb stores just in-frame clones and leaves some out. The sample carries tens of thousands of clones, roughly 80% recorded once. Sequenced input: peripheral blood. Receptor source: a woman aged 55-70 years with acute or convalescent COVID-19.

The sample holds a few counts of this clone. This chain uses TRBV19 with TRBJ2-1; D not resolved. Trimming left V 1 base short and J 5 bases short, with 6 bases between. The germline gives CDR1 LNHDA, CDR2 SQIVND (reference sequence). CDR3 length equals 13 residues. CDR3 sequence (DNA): TGTGCCAGTAGTATAGGCGGAAACAATGAGCAGTTCTTC. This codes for CASSIGGNNEQFF.

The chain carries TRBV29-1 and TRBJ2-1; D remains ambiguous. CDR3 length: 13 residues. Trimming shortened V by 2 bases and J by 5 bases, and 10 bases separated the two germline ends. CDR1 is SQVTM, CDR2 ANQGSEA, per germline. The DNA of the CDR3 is TGCAGCGTTGAAAACGCGTTGGACAATGAGCAGTTCTTC. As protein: CSVENALDNEQFF.

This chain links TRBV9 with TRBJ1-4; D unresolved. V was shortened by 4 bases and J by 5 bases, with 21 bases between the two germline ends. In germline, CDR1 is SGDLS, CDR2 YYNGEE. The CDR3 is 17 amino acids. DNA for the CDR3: TGTGCCAGCAGCCGCGGGTGGGGAGGCGGGTCAAATGAAAAACTGTTTTTT. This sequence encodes CASSRGWGGGSNEKLFF.

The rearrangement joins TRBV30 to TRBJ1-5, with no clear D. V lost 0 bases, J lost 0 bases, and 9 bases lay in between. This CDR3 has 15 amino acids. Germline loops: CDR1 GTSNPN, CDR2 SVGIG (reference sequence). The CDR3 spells CAWSVGSISNQPQHF. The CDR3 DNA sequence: TGTGCCTGGAGTGTTGGCTCGATTAGCAATCAGCCCCAGCATTTT.

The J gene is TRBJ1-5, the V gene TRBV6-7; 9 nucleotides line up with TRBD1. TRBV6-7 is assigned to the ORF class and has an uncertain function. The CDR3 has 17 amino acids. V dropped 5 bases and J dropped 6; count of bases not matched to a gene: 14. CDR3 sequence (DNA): TGTGCCAGCAGTCAAAAGAAGAGGGGACAGGGAAGTCAGCCCCAGCATTTT. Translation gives CASSQKKRGQGSQPQHF.

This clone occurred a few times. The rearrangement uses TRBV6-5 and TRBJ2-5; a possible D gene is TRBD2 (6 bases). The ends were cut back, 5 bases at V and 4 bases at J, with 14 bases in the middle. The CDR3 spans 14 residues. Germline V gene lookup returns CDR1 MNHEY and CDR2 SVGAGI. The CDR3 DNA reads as TGTGCCAGCAGTACAACGGAGGGAGGAGAGACCCAGTACTTC. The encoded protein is CASSTTEGGETQYF.

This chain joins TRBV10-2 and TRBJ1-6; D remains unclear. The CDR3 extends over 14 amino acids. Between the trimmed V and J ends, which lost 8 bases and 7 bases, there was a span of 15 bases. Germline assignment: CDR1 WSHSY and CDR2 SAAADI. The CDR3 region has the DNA TGCGCCAGCGCTGAGATTATCGGGAATTCACCCCTCCACTTT. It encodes CASAEIIGNSPLHF.

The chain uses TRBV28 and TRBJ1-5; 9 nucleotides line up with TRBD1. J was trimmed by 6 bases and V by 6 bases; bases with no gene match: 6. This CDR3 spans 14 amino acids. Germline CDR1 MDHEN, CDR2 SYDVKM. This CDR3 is CASSPTGGRQPQHF. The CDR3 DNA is TGTGCCAGCAGCCCGACAGGGGGTCGTCAGCCCCAGCATTTT.

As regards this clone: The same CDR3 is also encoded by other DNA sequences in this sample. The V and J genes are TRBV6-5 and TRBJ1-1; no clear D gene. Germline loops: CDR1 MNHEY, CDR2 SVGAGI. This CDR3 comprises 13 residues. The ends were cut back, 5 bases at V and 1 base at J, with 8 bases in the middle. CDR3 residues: CASSRGTNTEAFF. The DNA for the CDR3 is TGTGCCAGCAGTCGGGGTACGAACACTGAAGCTTTCTTT.

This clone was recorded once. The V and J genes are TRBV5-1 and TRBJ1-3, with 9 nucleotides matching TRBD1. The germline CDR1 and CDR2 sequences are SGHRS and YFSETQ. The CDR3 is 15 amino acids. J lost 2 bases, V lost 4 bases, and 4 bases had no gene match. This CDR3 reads CASSVRQGAGNTIYF. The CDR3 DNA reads TGCGCCAGCAGCGTTAGACAGGGGGCTGGAAACACCATATATTTT.

CDR3 DNA: TGTGCCAGTAGTTCAACTTATCGTCGCAATGAGCAGTTCTTC. It specifies CASSSTYRRNEQFF. The chain couples TRBV19 to TRBJ2-1; the D is unclear. CDR1 and CDR2 (germline): LNHDA, SQIVND (reference sequence). Trimming removed 5 bases from V and 6 bases from J, with 14 bases in between. The CDR3 spans 14 residues.

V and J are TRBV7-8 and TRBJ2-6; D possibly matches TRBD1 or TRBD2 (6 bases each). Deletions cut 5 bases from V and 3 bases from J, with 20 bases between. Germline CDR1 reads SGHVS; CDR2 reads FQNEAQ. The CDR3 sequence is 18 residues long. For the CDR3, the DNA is TGTGCCAGCAGCCGACTAGGGACATCCTTGGTTGGGGCCAACGTCCTGACTTTC. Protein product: CASSRLGTSLVGANVLTF.

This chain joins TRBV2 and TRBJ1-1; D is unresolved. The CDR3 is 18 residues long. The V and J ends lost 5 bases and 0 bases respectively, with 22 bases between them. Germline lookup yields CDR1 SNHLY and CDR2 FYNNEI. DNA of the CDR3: TGTGCCAGCAGTCCCTGGGGAGTAGACGTTACAATGAACACTGAAGCTTTCTTT. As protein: CASSPWGVDVTMNTEAFF.

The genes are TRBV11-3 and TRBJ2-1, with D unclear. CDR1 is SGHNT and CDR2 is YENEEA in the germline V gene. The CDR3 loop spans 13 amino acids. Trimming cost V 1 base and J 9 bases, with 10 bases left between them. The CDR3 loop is CASSLVRNSEQFF. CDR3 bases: TGTGCCAGCAGCTTAGTTCGGAACAGTGAGCAGTTCTTC.